A single sample gave rise to the 13 T cell receptor beta chains below, sequenced in a study of neurological immune-mediated disorders. MiXCR, run by TCRdb on the 5' RACE reads, gives a single entry per CDR3 protein. This table holds 50,000 to 65,000 distinct CDR3 sequences, around 3.6% found once. What was sequenced was PBMCs. All receptors come from a man aged 25-40 years with multiple sclerosis.

This clonotype was detected ten times or more. This sequence joins TRBV7-9 and TRBJ2-1; D is undetermined. Looked up from germline, CDR1 is SEHNR and CDR2 is FQNEAQ (reference sequence). The CDR3 loop spans 14 amino acids. V lost 4 bases to trimming and J lost 3 bases, with 10 bases between them. For the CDR3, the DNA is TGTGCCAGCAGCTCCCCACAGAGCTACAATGAGCAGTTCTTC. Translating gives CASSSPQSYNEQFF.

This clonotype has ten or more counts. This rearrangement joins TRBV5-1 to TRBJ2-5, with D perhaps matching TRBD2 (5 bases). The CDR3 totals 17 residues. Trimming left V 4 bases short and J 5 bases short, with 24 bases between. CDR1 is SGHRS and CDR2 is YFSETQ in the germline V gene. Here the CDR3 reads CASSPGRRAPHKETQYF. CDR3 sequence (DNA): TGCGCCAGCAGCCCTGGGAGACGGGCGCCCCACAAGGAGACCCAGTACTTC. The entire variable domain, with the rest obtained from reference TRBV5-1 and TRBJ2-5, is as follows: KAGVTQTPRYLIKTRGQQVTLSCSPISGHRSVSWYQQTPGQGLQFLFEYFSETQRNKGNFPGRFSGRQFSNSRSEMNVSTLELGDSALYLCASSPGRRAPHKETQYFGPGTRLLVL.

This clonotype was observed many times. The rearrangement links TRBV3-1 to TRBJ1-1; D uncertain. V lost 2 bases and J lost 1, with 17 bases in between. This CDR3 comprises 17 residues. Germline loops: CDR1 LGHDT, CDR2 YNNKEL (reference sequence). Written as DNA, the CDR3 is TGTGCCAGCAGCCAACCGGGCTCCTGGGAGGGGAACACTGAAGCTTTCTTT. Protein product: CASSQPGSWEGNTEAFF.

Written as DNA, the CDR3 is TGTGCCAGCAGTGGGAATGGGCATCAGCCCCAGCATTTT. Its translation: CASSGNGHQPQHF. The gene calls are TRBV6-1 and TRBJ1-5, with D unresolved. The V gene's germline CDR1 is MNHNS and CDR2 SASEGT. CDR3 length equals 13 residues. With 4 bases removed from V and 5 bases from J, the gap between germline ends came to 9 bases.

This clonotype was counted ten times or more. The chain recombines TRBV15 with TRBJ2-7, with a weak D call TRBD1 (6 bases). Trimming pared 3 bases from V and 1 base from J, leaving 13 bases between. CDR1 is LNHNV, CDR2 YYDKDF, per germline (reference sequence). The CDR3 consists of 15 residues. The CDR3: CATSRESTGSYEQYF. CDR3 coding DNA: TGTGCCACCAGCAGGGAGTCAACAGGGTCCTACGAGCAGTACTTC.

This clonotype was seen repeatedly, ten times or more. The chain joins TRBV2 to TRBJ2-3; TRBD2 aligns across 11 bases. The CDR3 spans 16 residues. Germline CDR1 is SNHLY and CDR2 is FYNNEI. The V gene end was trimmed by 6 bases and the J gene end by 5 bases; junction bases not matched to a gene: 10. In nucleotides, the CDR3 is TGTGCCAGCAGCCCCCTAGCGGGGGGTATTAAAGATACGCAGTATTTT. Translated: CASSPLAGGIKDTQYF. The full variable domain, in which reference TRBV2 and TRBJ2-3 provide the parts outside the CDR3, is EPEVTQTPSHQVTQMGQEVILRCVPISNHLYFYWYRQILGQKVEFLVSFYNNEISEKSEIFDDQFSVERPDGSNFTLKIRSTKLEDSAMYFCASSPLAGGIKDTQYFGPGTRLTVL.

This clonotype occurred many times. Its ends do not fully match the called genes, so a read error is possible. The chain carries TRBV6-5 and TRBJ2-2, with 7 bases aligning to TRBD2. Germline CDR1 MNHEY, CDR2 SVGAGI. The CDR3 has 14 residues. Here the CDR3 reads CASSPSGNPGELFF. The CDR3 DNA reads as TGTGCCAGCAGTCCAAGCGGGAACCCCGGGGAGCTGTTTTTT.

This clonotype came up once. Since no conserved phenylalanine or tryptophan closes the CDR3, a read error is the likely cause. This chain uses TRBV5-6 with TRBJ2-4; 11 nucleotides line up with TRBD2. Losses at the gene ends were 4 bases for V and 1 base for J; bases not matched to a gene: 10. The germline V gene encodes CDR1 SGHDT and CDR2 YYEEEE. This CDR3 comprises 18 residues. Written as DNA, the CDR3 is TGTGCCAGCAGCGCCACGACTAGCGGGGATGTTGCCAAAAACATTCAGTACAAC. This codes for CASSATTSGDVAKNIQYN.

This clonotype was counted at least ten times. This chain uses TRBV7-2 with TRBJ2-6; TRBD2 might be the D (6 bases). V was cut by 2 bases and J by 9 bases, with 11 bases left in between. CDR1 is SGHTA, CDR2 FQGNSA, per germline. This CDR3 has 14 residues. This CDR3 reads CASSLSQAGNVLTF. CDR3 nucleotides: TGTGCCAGCAGCTTATCACAAGCGGGCAACGTCCTGACTTTC.

This clonotype was seen many times. CDR3 coding DNA: TGCAGCATCAGAGGGGGGGCAAGCTCGAACACTGAAGCTTTCTTT. Residues: CSIRGGASSNTEAFF. The chain is built from TRBV29-1 and TRBJ1-1; D possibly corresponds to TRBD1 (6 bases). V gave up 8 bases and J gave up 1 base, with 20 bases separating them. CDR1 SQVTM and CDR2 ANQGSEA come from the germline V gene. The CDR3 consists of 15 residues.

At least ten counts were recorded for this clonotype. This chain uses TRBV6-5 with TRBJ1-2; D is undetermined. Trimming shortened V by 5 bases and J by 5 bases, and 15 bases separated the two germline ends. The germline V gene encodes CDR1 MNHEY and CDR2 SVGAGI. The CDR3 length is 14 residues. CDR3 DNA sequence: TGTGCCAGCAGTCGGGAGCATTCCTCGTATGGCTACACCTTC. Protein sequence: CASSREHSSYGYTF.

This clonotype was found many times. This rearrangement joins TRBV3-1 to TRBJ2-4; weak D call: TRBD1 (6 bases). The CDR3 loop spans 17 amino acids. V was trimmed by 0 bases and J by 4 bases, leaving 16 bases between them. Germline V gene lookup returns CDR1 LGHDT and CDR2 YNNKEL (reference sequence). The CDR3 region is CASSQERVRGQKNIQYF. For the CDR3, the DNA is TGTGCCAGCAGCCAAGAGAGGGTCAGGGGACAAAAAAACATTCAGTACTTC.

This clonotype was recorded at least ten times. Mismatch with germline at one junction end may stem from a read error. This chain joins TRBV7-7 and TRBJ2-1; 10 nucleotides line up with TRBD2. Germline CDR1 and CDR2: SSHAT and FNYEAQ (reference sequence). The CDR3 runs to 16 residues. Here the CDR3 reads CASSPLGTSDYNEQFF. The CDR3 DNA sequence: TGTGCTAGCAGCCCTCTTGGGACTAGCGACTACAATGAGCAGTTCTTC.